One sample yielded the 29 T cell receptor beta chains listed below, sequenced in a study of cytomegalovirus exposure and HLA in healthy donors (dated by TCRdb to the late 2010s). Library generation was performed with the immunoSEQ multiplex PCR assay. For the multiplex PCR, a mixture combining 60 forward primers for TCR Vbeta segments and 13 reverse primers for TCR Jbeta segments was used. TCRdb stores this immuneACCESS table with in-frame sequences only. Part of the clones is absent; in the studies checked, under half of the shortfall reflects unresolved V genes, and no reason is known for the rest. Within this sample are 200,000 to 250,000 clones, with about 84% of them counted one time only. The ten largest account for 1% to 1.5% of the sample. The sample consisted of PBMCs. The receptors shown here come from a human donor in good health.

V and J are TRBV2 and TRBJ2-1, with D perhaps TRBD2 (5 bases). The CDR3 runs to 13 residues. The germline V gene has CDR1 SNHLY and CDR2 FYNNEI. Trimming stripped 6 bases from V and 10 bases from J, with 16 bases between. This CDR3 reads CASSLREGLEQFF. The CDR3 DNA reads as TGTGCCAGCAGCCTGAGAGAGGGATTGGAGCAGTTCTTC.

The J gene is TRBJ2-5, the V gene TRBV18, with a possible D match to TRBD2 (6 bases). The CDR3 is 15 residues long. Germline V CDR1 and CDR2: KGHSH, LQKENI. Deletions cut 8 bases from V and 0 bases from J, with 16 bases between. The CDR3 is CASTLTRENQETQYF. In DNA, the CDR3 is TGTGCCAGCACGCTCACCCGGGAGAACCAAGAGACCCAGTACTTC.

This CDR3 reads CASSPGLAGRTGELFF. The CDR3 coding sequence is TGTGCCAGCAGCCCGGGACTAGCGGGACGCACCGGGGAGCTGTTTTTT. The J gene is TRBJ2-2, the V gene TRBV5-4; 13 bases agree with TRBD2. The CDR3 has 16 residues. V dropped 4 bases and J dropped 4; count of bases not matched to a gene: 4. Germline CDR1 reads SGHNT; CDR2 reads YYREEE (reference sequence).

In regard to this clone: Other DNA sequences in this sample translate to the same CDR3. The genes are TRBV30 and TRBJ2-1; D gene ambiguous. V gave up 0 bases and J gave up 5 bases, with 5 bases separating them. Looked up from germline, CDR1 is GTSNPN and CDR2 is SVGIG (reference sequence). This CDR3 has 12 residues. The CDR3: CAWSVRDNEQFF. CDR3 in DNA: TGTGCCTGGAGTGTACGAGACAATGAGCAGTTCTTC.

V usage is TRBV15 and J usage is TRBJ1-2, with 10 bases matching TRBD1. The CDR3 is 16 residues long. CDR1 and CDR2 (germline): LNHNV, YYDKDF (reference sequence). With V trimmed by 1 base and J by 8 bases, 10 bases remained unmatched. CDR3 sequence: CATSRGGEGQGSGYTF. The CDR3 bases are TGTGCCACCAGCAGAGGGGGGGAGGGACAGGGGAGCGGCTACACCTTC.

The rearrangement uses TRBV6-1 and TRBJ2-1; TRBD1 matches at 8 bases. The CDR3 covers 15 residues. Losses at the gene ends were 8 bases for V and 0 bases for J; bases not matched to a gene: 6. Germline-derived CDR1 and CDR2 are MNHNS and SASEGT. CDR3 amino acids: CASRQGASSYNEQFF. CDR3 nucleotide sequence: TGTGCCAGCCGGCAGGGGGCGAGCTCCTACAATGAGCAGTTCTTC.

The rearrangement joins TRBV6-5 to TRBJ2-3; 8 bases agree with TRBD2. CDR1 is MNHEY, CDR2 SVGAGI, per germline. CDR3 length: 15 residues. V was clipped by 2 bases and J by 0 bases; unmatched bases: 1. CDR3 in amino acids: CASSYSGGSTDTQYF. In DNA, the CDR3 is TGTGCCAGCAGTTACAGCGGGGGTAGCACAGATACGCAGTATTTT.

The chain recombines TRBV28 with TRBJ2-1, with D tentatively TRBD1 (5 bases). The CDR3 runs to 11 residues. Germline V gives CDR1 MDHEN, CDR2 SYDVKM. V was cut by 2 bases and J by 9 bases, with 5 bases left in between. This CDR3 reads CASSLRGEQFF. Written as DNA, the CDR3 is TGTGCCAGCAGTTTAAGGGGTGAGCAGTTCTTC.

The chain employs TRBV4-1 and TRBJ2-5; 13 positions match TRBD2. This CDR3 region has 15 residues. Per germline, CDR1 MGHRA and CDR2 YSYEKL. V lost 4 bases to trimming and J lost 3 bases; unmatched junction nucleotides: 2. This CDR3 is CASSRGLAGKETQYF. In DNA, the CDR3 is TGCGCCAGCAGCCGGGGACTAGCGGGAAAAGAGACCCAGTACTTC.

The chain is built from TRBV27 and TRBJ2-7; 8 bases align to TRBD1. Germline lookup yields CDR1 MNHEY and CDR2 SMNVEV (reference sequence). CDR3 length equals 14 residues. Losses at the gene ends were 0 bases for V and 7 bases for J; bases not matched to a gene: 5. Written as DNA, the CDR3 is TGTGCCAGCAGTTTATCCCCTTGGACAGGGGAGCAGTACTTC. It specifies CASSLSPWTGEQYF.

A remark on this clone: The same CDR3 can be traced to other DNA sequences in this sample. The chain couples TRBV5-1 to TRBJ1-1; D possibly corresponds to TRBD1 (6 bases). The germline V and J ends were trimmed by 0 bases and 2 bases, with 8 bases remaining between them. The germline gives CDR1 SGHRS, CDR2 YFSETQ. The CDR3 covers 14 residues. CDR3 in DNA: TGCGCCAGCAGCTTGGCACAGGGCAACACTGAAGCTTTCTTT. It codes for CASSLAQGNTEAFF.

The chain couples TRBV7-6 to TRBJ1-5; a possible D gene is TRBD1 (5 bases). With 5 bases removed from V and 1 base from J, the gap between germline ends came to 12 bases. The CDR3 contains 15 residues. The germline gives CDR1 SGHVS, CDR2 FNYEAQ. The CDR3 nucleotides are TGTGCCAGCAGCCCGATTGGGGGGAGCAATCAGCCCCAGCATTTT. Translated, it gives CASSPIGGSNQPQHF.

This clone has more than one count but fewer than ten. V gene TRBV7-2 combines with J gene TRBJ2-7, with D possibly TRBD1 on 6 matching bases. Trimming took off 5 bases at V and 3 bases at J, with 11 bases between the two ends. The CDR3 runs 13 residues. The germline V gene has CDR1 SGHTA and CDR2 FQGNSA. CDR3 region: CASSQDRIYEQYF. CDR3 DNA: TGTGCCAGCAGCCAAGACAGGATCTACGAGCAGTACTTC. The entire variable domain, with the rest obtained from reference TRBV7-2 and TRBJ2-7, is as follows: GAGVSQSPSNKVTEKGKDVELRCDPISGHTALYWYRQSLGQGLEFLIYFQGNSAPDKSGLPSDRFSAERTGGSVSTLTIQRTQQEDSAVYLCASSQDRIYEQYFGPGTRLTVT.

The chain uses TRBV11-2 and TRBJ2-1; D possibly corresponds to TRBD2 (7 bases). CDR1 and CDR2 from the germline V gene are SGHAT and FQNNGV. Trimming cost V 3 bases and J 9 bases, with 18 bases left between them. The CDR3 is 15 amino acids. The CDR3 is CASSFLAGRGAEQFF. In DNA form, the CDR3 reads TGTGCCAGCAGCTTTTTAGCGGGCCGGGGGGCTGAGCAGTTCTTC.

CDR3: CASSTETTGAYGYTF. In DNA form, the CDR3 reads TGCGCCAGCAGCACAGAAACGACAGGGGCCTATGGCTACACCTTC. The chain couples TRBV5-1 to TRBJ1-2; 8 positions match TRBD1. Per germline, CDR1 SGHRS and CDR2 YFSETQ. The CDR3 length is 15 residues. J was trimmed by 4 bases and V by 4 bases; bases with no gene match: 9.

The chain is built from TRBV7-9 and TRBJ1-1; D unclear. Per the germline V gene, CDR1 is SEHNR and CDR2 is FQNEAQ (reference sequence). The CDR3 spans 16 residues. Trimming stripped 5 bases from V and 3 bases from J, with 19 bases between. The CDR3 sequence is CASSPMWASEDTEAFF. The DNA of the CDR3 is TGTGCCAGCAGCCCAATGTGGGCATCGGAGGACACTGAAGCTTTCTTT.

The J gene is TRBJ2-5, the V gene TRBV5-1; 13 nucleotides match TRBD2. This CDR3 spans 19 amino acids. Germline lookup yields CDR1 SGHRS and CDR2 YFSETQ. Trimming took 0 bases from V and 5 from J; bases not matched to a gene: 13. The CDR3 DNA follows: TGCGCCAGCAGCTTGGCCGGGACTAGCGGGATCCAGACCGGGGAGACCCAGTACTTC. Translated: CASSLAGTSGIQTGETQYF.

This chain connects TRBV5-1 to TRBJ1-4; unclear D gene. V lost 4 bases and J 3 bases, leaving 7 bases between the germline ends. Germline CDR1 reads SGHRS; CDR2 reads YFSETQ. The CDR3 sequence is 13 residues long. The CDR3 bases are TGCGCCAGCAGCGGAGAATCTAATGAAAAACTGTTTTTT. Its protein is CASSGESNEKLFF. Complete variable domain (other parts from reference TRBV5-1 and TRBJ1-4): KAGVTQTPRYLIKTRGQQVTLSCSPISGHRSVSWYQQTPGQGLQFLFEYFSETQRNKGNFPGRFSGRQFSNSRSEMNVSTLELGDSALYLCASSGESNEKLFFGSGTQLSVL.

The chain employs TRBV2 and TRBJ2-7; 9 positions match TRBD1. This CDR3 spans 13 amino acids. J was trimmed by 3 bases and V by 10 bases; bases with no gene match: 7. Germline-derived CDR1 and CDR2 are SNHLY and FYNNEI. The CDR3 DNA is TGTGCCACCTGCTGGGACAGGGACTACGAGCAGTACTTC. Amino acids: CATCWDRDYEQYF. The full variable domain, in which reference TRBV2 and TRBJ2-7 provide the parts outside the CDR3, is EPEVTQTPSHQVTQMGQEVILRCVPISNHLYFYWYRQILGQKVEFLVSFYNNEISEKSEIFDDQFSVERPDGSNFTLKIRSTKLEDSAMYFCATCWDRDYEQYFGPGTRLTVT.

In nucleotides, the CDR3 is TGTGCCAGTAGCCCAACCCCCGGGACAGGGCGGCCCATTCAGTACTTC. Its translation is CASSPTPGTGRPIQYF. J is TRBJ2-4 and V is TRBV19; 9 bases fit TRBD1. With 6 bases clipped from V and 9 bases from J, the junction kept 15 bases outside the gene matches. This CDR3 comprises 16 residues. Germline V gene lookup returns CDR1 LNHDA and CDR2 SQIVND (reference sequence). The variable domain in full, completed from reference TRBV19 and TRBJ2-4, reads DGGITQSPKYLFRKEGQNVTLSCEQNLNHDAMYWYRQDPGQGLRLIYYSQIVNDFQKGDIAEGYSVSREKKESFPLTVTSAQKNPTAFYLCASSPTPGTGRPIQYFGAGTRLSVL.

The V and J genes are TRBV2 and TRBJ2-7; 8 bases agree with TRBD1. The length of the CDR3 is 13 residues. The trim removed 6 bases at V and 4 bases at J, leaving 5 bases unmatched. In germline, CDR1 is SNHLY, CDR2 FYNNEI. Here the CDR3 DNA reads TGTGCCAGCAGCAGACAGGGGTCATACGAGCAGTACTTC. Encoded protein: CASSRQGSYEQYF.

The chain joins TRBV9 to TRBJ2-5; maybe TRBD2 (6 bases). V dropped 4 bases and J dropped 2 bases, with 18 bases sitting between them. The germline V gene has CDR1 SGDLS and CDR2 YYNGEE. The CDR3 covers 16 residues. The chain's CDR3 is CASSTSGGLGQETQYF. As DNA, the CDR3 is TGTGCCAGCAGCACGAGTGGGGGACTCGGGCAAGAGACCCAGTACTTC.

The chain has TRBV19 and TRBJ2-5, with 7 nucleotides matching TRBD1. Looked up from germline, CDR1 is LNHDA and CDR2 is SQIVND (reference sequence). There are 17 residues in the CDR3. V shed 3 bases, J shed 2 bases, and the junction held 12 bases outside the gene matches. The CDR3 nucleotides read TGTGCCAGTAGTATCGCTCTTTGGGCAGGGGGTCAAGAGACCCAGTACTTC. As protein: CASSIALWAGGQETQYF.

CDR3 region: CASRGSGVGYEQYF. CDR3 in DNA: TGTGCCAGCAGGGGATCGGGGGTTGGCTACGAGCAGTACTTC. The chain uses TRBV2 and TRBJ2-7, with D perhaps matching TRBD2 (6 bases). The CDR3 sequence is 14 residues long. Trimming pared 6 bases from V and 3 bases from J, leaving 15 bases between. Germline-derived CDR1 and CDR2 are SNHLY and FYNNEI. The variable domain in full, with the rest retrieved from reference TRBV2 and TRBJ2-7, is EPEVTQTPSHQVTQMGQEVILRCVPISNHLYFYWYRQILGQKVEFLVSFYNNEISEKSEIFDDQFSVERPDGSNFTLKIRSTKLEDSAMYFCASRGSGVGYEQYFGPGTRLTVT.

The chain employs TRBV6-1 and TRBJ1-1, with D maybe TRBD1 (5 bases). Trimming pared 6 bases from V and 6 bases from J, leaving 17 bases between. CDR1 and CDR2 from the germline V gene are MNHNS and SASEGT. The CDR3 has 14 residues. The CDR3 DNA follows: TGTGCCAGCAGGCGCCCCAGGGAGGCTTCTGAAGCTTTCTTT. It translates to CASRRPREASEAFF.

This chain links TRBV5-8 with TRBJ2-1, with 11 bases that match TRBD1. This CDR3 region has 17 residues. J was trimmed by 5 bases and V by 4 bases; bases with no gene match: 11. Germline V gene lookup returns CDR1 SGHTS and CDR2 YDEGEE. The DNA for the CDR3 is TGTGCCAGCAGCCGCTTCCGGGACAGGGGGGGCAACAATGAGCAGTTCTTC. It is translated as CASSRFRDRGGNNEQFF. Full variable domain (missing parts from reference TRBV5-8 and TRBJ2-1): EAGVTQSPTHLIKTRGQQATLRCSPISGHTSVYWYQQALGLGLQFLLWYDEGEERNRGNFPPRFSGRQFPNYSSELNVNALELEDSALYLCASSRFRDRGGNNEQFFGPGTRLTVL.

The genes are TRBV5-1 and TRBJ2-5; TRBD1 is a possible D gene (6 bases). The better agreement between TRBJ2-7 and the DNA end casts doubt on the J call. The CDR3 sequence is 15 residues long. Germline CDR1 SGHRS, CDR2 YFSETQ. CDR3 DNA: TGCGCCAGCAGCTTCGACAGGCCTAGCTCCTACGAGCAGTACTTC. Translating gives CASSFDRPSSYEQYF.

The chain employs TRBV27 and TRBJ2-7; 12 bases align to TRBD2. Germline assignment: CDR1 MNHEY and CDR2 SMNVEV (reference sequence). J was trimmed by 3 bases and V by 7 bases; bases with no gene match: 1. The CDR3 totals 13 residues. The CDR3 spells CASKLAGGYEQYF. The DNA for the CDR3 is TGTGCCAGCAAACTAGCGGGAGGCTACGAGCAGTACTTC.

The chain joins TRBV6-5 to TRBJ2-7; a possible D gene is TRBD1 (5 bases). Germline V gene sequence: CDR1 MNHEY, CDR2 SVGAGI. Between the trimmed V and J ends, which lost 2 bases and 3 bases, there was a span of 14 bases. This CDR3 region has 15 residues. CDR3 protein: CASSYRQGEFYEQYF. As DNA, the CDR3 is TGTGCCAGCAGTTACCGGCAGGGTGAATTCTACGAGCAGTACTTC.